Below, 27 T cell receptor beta chains from the same sample are listed, as sequenced in a study of blood T cell repertoires in COVID-19 (TCRdb year 2020). Libraries were built with the immunoSEQ multiplex PCR assay. TCRdb stores this immuneACCESS table with in-frame sequences only. Part of the clones is absent; in the studies checked, under half of the shortfall reflects unresolved V genes, and no reason is known for the rest. The sample data list about 58,000 clones, and 80% to 90% of these were observed just once. Roughly 8.8% of the sample lies in the top ten. The specimen was peripheral blood. The source is a woman in her 70s with active COVID-19.

The V call is TRBV28, the J call TRBJ1-5, with D tentatively TRBD1 (5 bases). Germline loops: CDR1 MDHEN, CDR2 SYDVKM. This CDR3 is 12 amino acids long. Trimming left V 1 base short and J 8 bases short, with 6 bases between. This CDR3 is CASSLLDKPQHF. Here the CDR3 DNA reads TGTGCCAGCAGTTTATTGGACAAGCCCCAGCATTTT.

The rearrangement links TRBV4-1 to TRBJ1-5; D possibly corresponds to TRBD1 (5 bases). CDR1 is MGHRA and CDR2 is YSYEKL in the germline V gene. V shed 3 bases and J shed 0 bases, with 18 bases lying between them. CDR3 length: 18 amino acids. CDR3 loop: CASSQLRAGWYSNQPQHF. The CDR3 coding sequence is TGCGCCAGCAGCCAGCTTCGGGCAGGGTGGTATAGCAATCAGCCCCAGCATTTT.

The chain combines TRBV19 with TRBJ2-3, with 7 positions matching TRBD2. Germline V gene sequence: CDR1 LNHDA, CDR2 SQIVND (reference sequence). Trimming took 7 bases from V and 2 from J; bases not matched to a gene: 15. The CDR3 extends over 17 amino acids. This chain's CDR3 is CASIPSAPTSATDTQYF. The CDR3 DNA reads TGTGCCAGTATCCCATCCGCCCCCACTAGCGCCACAGATACGCAGTATTTT.

The chain couples TRBV27 to TRBJ1-3; no definite D call. The V end lost 4 bases, the J end lost 0 bases, and 10 bases lay between the germline ends. The CDR3 consists of 15 residues. CDR1 MNHEY and CDR2 SMNVEV come from the germline V gene (reference sequence). The CDR3 loop is CASSSDLSSGNTIYF. CDR3 in DNA: TGTGCCAGCAGTTCCGACTTAAGCTCTGGAAACACCATATATTTT.

The chain joins TRBV7-2 to TRBJ2-2; TRBD1 agrees at 9 bases. Germline V CDR1 and CDR2: SGHTA, FQGNSA. CDR3 size: 15 residues. J lost 3 bases, V lost 8 bases, and 7 bases had no gene match. CDR3 amino acids: CASWRTGGHTGELFF. Written as DNA, the CDR3 is TGTGCCAGCTGGCGAACAGGGGGCCACACCGGGGAGCTGTTTTTT.

This clone was observed a handful of times. The V gene is TRBV19, the J gene TRBJ2-7; weak D call: TRBD2 (7 bases). Germline V lookup: CDR1 LNHDA, CDR2 SQIVND (reference sequence). The CDR3 extends over 19 amino acids. V was cut by 6 bases and J by 0 bases, with 27 bases left in between. The CDR3 protein is CASSRGGGLPGGASYEQYF. The CDR3 nucleotides are TGTGCCAGTAGCCGTGGGGGGGGGCTACCGGGAGGTGCCTCCTACGAGCAGTACTTC.

This clone was counted between two and nine times. The chain is built from TRBV6-5 and TRBJ1-6; a possible D gene is TRBD1 (6 bases). Germline V gene sequence: CDR1 MNHEY, CDR2 SVGAGI. This CDR3 has 13 amino acids. V was pared by 6 bases and J by 8 bases, with 11 bases between. CDR3 sequence: CASSRDTDSPLHF. The CDR3 DNA reads as TGTGCCAGCAGCCGGGACACCGATTCACCCCTCCACTTT.

The rearrangement uses TRBV6-5 and TRBJ1-2; 7 nucleotides align to TRBD1. Germline assignment: CDR1 MNHEY and CDR2 SVGAGI. This CDR3 has 14 residues. V shed 4 bases, J shed 11 bases, and the junction held 13 bases outside the gene matches. The CDR3 DNA follows: TGTGCCAGCAGTTCGGAGGGACAGAGTATTAGGTACACCTTC. Its protein product is CASSSEGQSIRYTF.

The chain combines TRBV15 with TRBJ1-2, with 10 positions matching TRBD1. The germline CDR1 and CDR2 sequences are LNHNV and YYDKDF (reference sequence). With 7 bases clipped from V and 4 bases from J, the junction kept 9 bases outside the gene matches. This CDR3 region has 15 residues. CDR3 protein: CATNPGQGPRYGYTF. DNA of the CDR3: TGTGCCACCAACCCGGGACAGGGGCCACGCTATGGCTACACCTTC.

This rearrangement joins TRBV18 to TRBJ2-3; the match to TRBD2 covers 11 bases. This CDR3 comprises 18 residues. Per the germline V gene, CDR1 is KGHSH and CDR2 is LQKENI. V trimming: 2 bases; J trimming: 3 bases; junction bases outside the gene matches: 10. CDR3 bases: TGTGCCAGCTCACCAGCAGTCCTACTAGCGGGAGCGACAGATACGCAGTATTTT. Amino acid sequence: CASSPAVLLAGATDTQYF.

This chain connects TRBV19 to TRBJ1-5; TRBD1 is a possible D gene (5 bases). Between the trimmed V and J ends, which lost 5 bases and 6 bases, there was a span of 17 bases. The CDR3 covers 15 residues. Germline V lookup: CDR1 LNHDA, CDR2 SQIVND (reference sequence). CDR3 region: CASSYALTRAQPQHF. The DNA for the CDR3 is TGTGCCAGTAGTTATGCCCTTACCAGGGCTCAGCCCCAGCATTTT.

This chain connects TRBV11-1 to TRBJ2-1; TRBD2 agrees at 9 bases. The CDR3 is made up of 16 amino acids. After removal of 1 base from V and 4 bases from J, the junction contained 5 bases not matched to a gene. Germline CDR1 reads SGHAT; CDR2 reads FQDESV (reference sequence). CDR3 bases: TGTGCCAGCAGCTTAGTCCTGCTAGCGGGGTACAATGAGCAGTTCTTC. Translation: CASSLVLLAGYNEQFF.

The chain employs TRBV19 and TRBJ2-7; D remains ambiguous. This CDR3 has 13 amino acids. The ends were cut back, 1 base at V and 3 bases at J, with 7 bases in the middle. The germline CDR1 and CDR2 sequences are LNHDA and SQIVND (reference sequence). In DNA form, the CDR3 reads TGTGCCAGTAGTATAGCTCCCCTCTACGAGCAGTACTTC. As protein: CASSIAPLYEQYF.

This clone showed up just once. The rearrangement links TRBV6-1 to TRBJ2-1; D might be TRBD1 (6 bases). V dropped 2 bases and J dropped 9 bases, with 14 bases sitting between them. CDR3 length: 14 residues. In germline, CDR1 is MNHNS, CDR2 SASEGT. The DNA of the CDR3 is TGTGCCAGCAGTGAACAGGGACAACAATCTGAGCAGTTCTTC. It codes for CASSEQGQQSEQFF.

The CDR3: CASSLVGADTIYF. The CDR3 nucleotides read TGTGCCAGCAGCTTAGTGGGGGCGGACACCATATATTTT. The gene calls are TRBV7-2 and TRBJ1-3, with a tentative D call TRBD1 (6 bases). V lost 1 base, J lost 8 bases, and 9 bases lay in between. This CDR3 region has 13 residues. Germline CDR1 is SGHTA and CDR2 is FQGNSA.

The V gene is TRBV6-5, the J gene TRBJ1-1; D call uncertain. Germline V gene lookup returns CDR1 MNHEY and CDR2 SVGAGI. The CDR3 contains 15 residues. Trimming shortened V by 2 bases and J by 1 base, and 11 bases separated the two germline ends. As DNA, the CDR3 is TGTGCCAGCAGTTACAGTCTGTTAGAGAACACTGAAGCTTTCTTT. This translates into CASSYSLLENTEAFF.

The chain couples TRBV7-7 to TRBJ2-7; 15 bases align to TRBD2. Losses at the gene ends were 5 bases for V and 6 bases for J; bases not matched to a gene: 2. The CDR3 runs 14 residues. Germline V gene sequence: CDR1 SSHAT, CDR2 FNYEAQ (reference sequence). The CDR3 DNA follows: TGTGCCAGCAGCGAGGGACTAGCGGGAGGCGAGCAGTACTTC. The encoded protein is CASSEGLAGGEQYF.

The J gene is TRBJ2-3, the V gene TRBV11-3; a possible D gene is TRBD1 (6 bases). There are 14 residues in the CDR3. Germline V CDR1 and CDR2: SGHNT, YENEEA. V was shortened by 5 bases and J by 0 bases, with 9 bases between the two germline ends. The CDR3 nucleotides read TGTGCCAGCAGCCCTGGACAGAGCACAGATACGCAGTATTTT. It translates to CASSPGQSTDTQYF. Filled out from reference TRBV11-3 and TRBJ2-3, the complete variable domain reads EAGVVQSPRYKIIEKKQPVAFWCNPISGHNTLYWYLQNLGQGPELLIRYENEEAVDDSQLPKDRFSAERLKGVDSTLKIQPAELGDSAVYLCASSPGQSTDTQYFGPGTRLTVL.

The gene calls are TRBV27 and TRBJ2-3, with 9 nucleotides matching TRBD2. The germline V gene encodes CDR1 MNHEY and CDR2 SMNVEV (reference sequence). The V and J ends lost 6 bases and 6 bases, in that order; junction bases with no gene match: 13. The CDR3 is 16 amino acids. CDR3 in amino acids: CASRDPGTSSRDTQYF. In DNA form, the CDR3 reads TGTGCCAGCAGGGATCCCGGGACTAGCAGTAGGGATACGCAGTATTTT.

J is TRBJ2-5 and V is TRBV11-2, with D unclear. The germline V gene has CDR1 SGHAT and CDR2 FQNNGV. This CDR3 is 12 amino acids long. Trimming shortened V by 3 bases and J by 7 bases, and 9 bases separated the two germline ends. The CDR3 bases are TGTGCCAGCAGCTTTGTTCGAGGGACCCAGTACTTC. The encoded protein is CASSFVRGTQYF.

This chain joins TRBV10-1 and TRBJ2-7, with 7 bases matching TRBD2. The CDR3 runs to 14 residues. V shed 3 bases and J 0 bases; nucleotides not matched to a gene: 2. The germline CDR1 and CDR2 sequences are WNHNN and SYGVQD (reference sequence). The CDR3 DNA follows: TGCGCCAGCAGTGACGGGGGGAGCTCCTACGAGCAGTACTTC. Amino acid sequence: CASSDGGSSYEQYF.

The chain carries TRBV24-1 and TRBJ2-2; the D gene is possibly TRBD2 (5 bases). Germline V CDR1 and CDR2: KGHDR, SFDVKD. The CDR3 runs 12 residues. V was clipped by 9 bases and J by 7 bases, with 11 bases between them. The CDR3 bases are TGTGCCACCGACCGGGGTTACGGGGAGCTGTTTTTT. Amino acid sequence: CATDRGYGELFF.

The chain combines TRBV28 with TRBJ2-2; D remains ambiguous. V lost 3 bases and J lost 4, with 12 bases in between. Germline CDR1 is MDHEN and CDR2 is SYDVKM. The CDR3 totals 15 residues. The CDR3 DNA follows: TGTGCCAGCAGTTTTTACCCTATACGCACCGGGGAGCTGTTTTTT. This translates into CASSFYPIRTGELFF.

The chain has TRBV18 and TRBJ1-3; D gene ambiguous. This CDR3 comprises 13 residues. Germline V lookup: CDR1 KGHSH, CDR2 LQKENI. V was cut by 2 bases and J by 3 bases, with 5 bases left in between. The CDR3 loop reads CASSPGSGNTIYF. In DNA form, the CDR3 reads TGTGCCAGCTCACCAGGGAGTGGAAACACCATATATTTT.

The rearrangement uses TRBV7-9 and TRBJ2-7, with 8 bases matching TRBD1. This CDR3 contains 14 residues. The junction had 9 bases not matched to a gene; V was cut back by 5 bases and J by 6 bases. Germline V gene data show CDR1 as SEHNR and CDR2 as FQNEAQ (reference sequence). The CDR3 DNA follows: TGTGCCAGCAGCCCGATGACAGGGGTCGGCGAGCAGTACTTC. Translation: CASSPMTGVGEQYF.

The chain uses TRBV28 and TRBJ1-2; 9 bases agree with TRBD1. Germline values: CDR1 MDHEN, CDR2 SYDVKM. With 6 bases clipped from V and 4 bases from J, the junction kept 6 bases outside the gene matches. This CDR3 is built from 14 residues. CDR3 residues: CASRTGTGTYGYTF. CDR3 bases: TGTGCCAGCAGGACCGGGACAGGGACCTATGGCTACACCTTC.

This clone was observed a single time. The V call is TRBV28, the J call TRBJ1-1; D is possibly TRBD1 (5 bases). The germline V gene encodes CDR1 MDHEN and CDR2 SYDVKM. CDR3 length equals 13 residues. Trimming took off 3 bases at V and 7 bases at J, with 12 bases between the two ends. CDR3 sequence (DNA): TGTGCCAGCAGTTTCGTCAGGGTAGGTGAAGCTTTCTTT. Protein product: CASSFVRVGEAFF. Looking up the rest from reference TRBV28 and TRBJ1-1 gives the full variable domain: DVKVTQSSRYLVKRTGEKVFLECVQDMDHENMFWYRQDPGLGLRLIYFSYDVKMKEKGDIPEGYSVSREKKERFSLILESASTNQTSMYLCASSFVRVGEAFFGQGTRLTVV.